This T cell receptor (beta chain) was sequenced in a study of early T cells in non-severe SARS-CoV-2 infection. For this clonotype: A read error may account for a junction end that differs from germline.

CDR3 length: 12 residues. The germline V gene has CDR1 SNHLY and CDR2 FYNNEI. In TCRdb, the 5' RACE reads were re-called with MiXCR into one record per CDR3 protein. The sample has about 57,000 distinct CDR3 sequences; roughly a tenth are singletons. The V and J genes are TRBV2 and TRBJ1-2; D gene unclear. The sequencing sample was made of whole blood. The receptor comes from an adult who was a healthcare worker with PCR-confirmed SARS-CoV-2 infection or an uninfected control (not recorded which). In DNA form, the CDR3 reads TGTACCAGCAGTGAGGGCAACTATGGCTACACCTTC. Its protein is CTSSEGNYGYTF.